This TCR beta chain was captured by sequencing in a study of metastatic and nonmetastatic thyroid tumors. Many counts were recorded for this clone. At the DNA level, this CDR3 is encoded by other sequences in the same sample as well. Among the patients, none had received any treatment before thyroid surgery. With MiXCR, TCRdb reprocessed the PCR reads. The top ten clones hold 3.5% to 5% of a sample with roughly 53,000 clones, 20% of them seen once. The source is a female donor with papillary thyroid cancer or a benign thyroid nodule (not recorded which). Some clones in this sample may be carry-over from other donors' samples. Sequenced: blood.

CDR3 sequence: CATSSHRASTDTQYF. The CDR3, as DNA: TGTGCCACCAGTAGTCACAGAGCTAGCACAGATACGCAGTATTTT. This chain uses TRBV24-1 with TRBJ2-3; D not resolved. The CDR3 sequence is 15 residues long. The germline CDR1 and CDR2 sequences are KGHDR and SFDVKD. Between the trimmed V and J ends, which lost 6 bases and 0 bases, there was a span of 12 bases.